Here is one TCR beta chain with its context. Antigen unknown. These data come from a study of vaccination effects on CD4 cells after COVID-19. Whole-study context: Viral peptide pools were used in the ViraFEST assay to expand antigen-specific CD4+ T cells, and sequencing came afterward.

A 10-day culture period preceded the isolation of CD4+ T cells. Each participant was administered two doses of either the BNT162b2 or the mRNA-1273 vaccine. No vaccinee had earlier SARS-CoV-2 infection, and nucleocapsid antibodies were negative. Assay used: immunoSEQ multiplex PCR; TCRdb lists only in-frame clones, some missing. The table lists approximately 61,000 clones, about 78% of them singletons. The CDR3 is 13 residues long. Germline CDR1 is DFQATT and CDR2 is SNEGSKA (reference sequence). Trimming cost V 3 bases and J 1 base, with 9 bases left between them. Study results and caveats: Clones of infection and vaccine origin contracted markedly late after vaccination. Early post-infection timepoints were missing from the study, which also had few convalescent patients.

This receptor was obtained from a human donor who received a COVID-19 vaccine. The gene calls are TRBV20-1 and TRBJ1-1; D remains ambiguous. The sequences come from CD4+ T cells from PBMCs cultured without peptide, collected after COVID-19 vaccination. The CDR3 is CSASWQANTEAFF. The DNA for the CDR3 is TGCAGTGCTAGTTGGCAGGCGAACACTGAAGCTTTCTTT.